The clone carrying this T cell receptor beta chain was observed at least ten times. The target antigen is unknown. The record originates from a study of regulatory T cells in long-lasting Graves disease. To make TCR beta libraries, researchers used iRepertoire HTBI primers and Arm-PCR of CDR3 regions. Authors' analysis steps: Identification yielded some 65 TRBV and 13 to 15 TRBJ segments across samples. TCRdb re-called the multiplex PCR reads with MiXCR, one entry per CDR3 protein. What appears here as the V and J calls and clone size reflects TCRdb's work, not the paper's. The sample lists about 470,000 distinct CDR3 sequences; around 20% were seen once. Trimming stripped 1 base from V and 7 bases from J, with 11 bases between. This CDR3 contains 14 residues. Time point: persistent/refractory GD, antithyroid drugs over 5 years with positive TRAb. The TCR library was made from RNA extracted from PBMCs.

Whole-study findings and limits: The number of shared public clonotypes was higher in persistent patients (under 3,000) than new patients (approximately 1,000). Accuracy may have suffered from the small sample size.

Sequencing was performed on peripheral blood mononuclear cells (PBMCs), taken when the disease was refractory, from a patient treated with antithyroid drugs. The chain carries TRBV12-3 or TRBV12-4 and TRBJ1-5, with D tentatively TRBD1 (5 bases). The sequence was obtained from a female donor with Graves disease. The DNA of the CDR3 is TGTGCCAGCAGTTTAGATGGGGGTAGACAGCCCCAGCATTTT. Translating it yields CASSLDGGRQPQHF.